These 9 T cell receptor beta chains originate from one sample sequenced in a study of tumor and adjacent non-tumor tissue in lung cancer. RNA was extracted from bulk tissue without any cell sorting. A modified ARM-PCR protocol with three rounds of nested PCR amplified TCRbeta. TCRdb redid the calling of the multiplex PCR reads with MiXCR, one entry per CDR3 protein. Here the sample spans 120,000 or so distinct CDR3 sequences, 84% being singletons. Sequencing was performed on lung tumor tissue. The source is a man in his 70s with non-small cell lung cancer.

The chain is built from TRBV11-2 and TRBJ2-3; D not certain. The V gene's germline CDR1 is SGHAT and CDR2 FQNNGV. The CDR3 consists of 14 residues. This CDR3 is CVNSLTPVSNTQYF. DNA of the CDR3: TGTGTCAACAGCCTAACCCCAGTGTCAAATACGCAGTATTTT.

This clonotype was counted a single time. The chain couples TRBV6-1 to TRBJ2-1, with a possible D match to TRBD2 (7 bases). The CDR3 totals 16 residues. CDR1 MNHNS and CDR2 SASEGT come from the germline V gene. V was cut by 7 bases and J by 6 bases, with 22 bases left in between. CDR3 in amino acids: CASILRGGTGINEQFF. DNA of the CDR3: TGTGCCAGCATCCTAAGGGGGGGCACCGGGATCAATGAGCAGTTCTTC.

Of note for this clonotype: Compared with germline, one end of the junction differs, possibly owing to a read error. The chain is built from TRBV5-4 and TRBJ2-3; TRBD2 is a possible D gene (6 bases). The germline V gene encodes CDR1 SGHNT and CDR2 YYREEE (reference sequence). This CDR3 has 16 residues. In nucleotides, the CDR3 is TGTGCCAGCAGCTTGGGTCTAGCGAGAGTTACAGATGCGCAGTATTTT. Translation gives CASSLGLARVTDAQYF.

For this clonotype: A junction end diverges from the germline sequence, so it may reflect a read error. This rearrangement joins TRBV6-2 or TRBV6-3 to TRBJ1-5, with TRBD1 as a possible D gene (5 bases). Germline V gives CDR1 MNHEY, CDR2 SVGEGT. The CDR3 sequence is 13 residues long. CDR3 nucleotides: TGTGCCAGTAGGTCTCAGGGCAATCAGCCCCAACATTTT. This translates into CASRSQGNQPQHF.

This sequence joins TRBV10-2 and TRBJ2-1; no definite D call. V shed 5 bases and J shed 8 bases, with 16 bases lying between them. The CDR3 covers 14 residues. Per the germline V gene, CDR1 is WSHSY and CDR2 is SAAADI. In DNA, the CDR3 is TGCGCCAGCAGTCAGCCTCCACCAGTACATGAGCAGTTCTTC. Encoded protein: CASSQPPPVHEQFF.

As for this clonotype: One end of the junction varies from germline; a read error may be responsible. V usage is TRBV5-4 and J usage is TRBJ1-2; D unresolved. The CDR3 extends over 13 amino acids. Germline V gives CDR1 SGHNT, CDR2 YYREEE (reference sequence). CDR3 loop: CANSLDVNYSYIF. In DNA, the CDR3 is TGTGCCAACAGTTTGGACGTTAACTATAGCTACATCTTC.

This clonotype has just a few counts. The germline gene is not matched at one end of the junction; a read error may be the cause. V usage is TRBV12-3 or TRBV12-4 and J usage is TRBJ2-2; D is uncertain. This CDR3 has 15 amino acids. The CDR3 region has the DNA TGTGCTAGCAGTCCCCAACATGGGAAGGCCGTGGAGCTGTTTTTT. The encoded protein is CASSPQHGKAVELFF.

This clonotype occurred once. Germline and junction disagree at one end, which may indicate a read error. The CDR3 DNA reads as TGTAGCGTTTACGGTTCTTCTAGCACAGATACGCAGTTTTTT. Protein product: CSVYGSSSTDTQFF. This chain joins TRBV29-1 and TRBJ2-3; tentatively, D is TRBD2 (5 bases). Germline V gives CDR1 SQVTM, CDR2 ANQGSEA. CDR3 length equals 14 residues.

This clonotype has a count of ten or more. This sequence joins TRBV12-3 or TRBV12-4 and TRBJ2-3, with 8 bases identical to TRBD1. The V gene end was trimmed by 6 bases and the J gene end by 2 bases; junction bases not matched to a gene: 4. The CDR3 runs to 14 residues. In DNA form, the CDR3 reads TGTGCCAGCAGCCGGGGACAGGACACAGATACGCAGTATTTT. Amino acids: CASSRGQDTDTQYF.